This TCR beta chain was sequenced in a study of cytomegalovirus exposure and HLA in healthy donors. Study-level results: A later analysis found that most CMV-associated TCR beta chains appeared HLA-restricted. In an earlier analysis, about 87% or about 30%: the productive usage of most TCR beta V segments. Later, TCR association rates were found to vary by HLA locus, highest for DRB1 and lowest for HLA-C.

The PCR was carried out with 60 Vbeta primers and 13 Jbeta primers. TCRdb's table, derived via immunoSEQ multiplex PCR, lists solely in-frame clones and lacks some. This table lists approximately 130,000 clones. Germline values: CDR1 MNHNS, CDR2 SASEGT. The CDR3 runs to 14 residues. The junction had 5 bases not matched to a gene; V was cut back by 4 bases and J by 4 bases. Of note for this clone: The antigen is not known.

This TCR was recovered from a woman in her sixties or seventies in good health and CMV-seronegative. The source material was PBMCs. This chain links TRBV6-1 with TRBJ2-3; 7 nucleotides match TRBD1. The CDR3 protein is CASSVLGGADTQYF. In DNA, the CDR3 is TGTGCCAGCAGTGTTCTAGGGGGCGCAGATACGCAGTATTTT.